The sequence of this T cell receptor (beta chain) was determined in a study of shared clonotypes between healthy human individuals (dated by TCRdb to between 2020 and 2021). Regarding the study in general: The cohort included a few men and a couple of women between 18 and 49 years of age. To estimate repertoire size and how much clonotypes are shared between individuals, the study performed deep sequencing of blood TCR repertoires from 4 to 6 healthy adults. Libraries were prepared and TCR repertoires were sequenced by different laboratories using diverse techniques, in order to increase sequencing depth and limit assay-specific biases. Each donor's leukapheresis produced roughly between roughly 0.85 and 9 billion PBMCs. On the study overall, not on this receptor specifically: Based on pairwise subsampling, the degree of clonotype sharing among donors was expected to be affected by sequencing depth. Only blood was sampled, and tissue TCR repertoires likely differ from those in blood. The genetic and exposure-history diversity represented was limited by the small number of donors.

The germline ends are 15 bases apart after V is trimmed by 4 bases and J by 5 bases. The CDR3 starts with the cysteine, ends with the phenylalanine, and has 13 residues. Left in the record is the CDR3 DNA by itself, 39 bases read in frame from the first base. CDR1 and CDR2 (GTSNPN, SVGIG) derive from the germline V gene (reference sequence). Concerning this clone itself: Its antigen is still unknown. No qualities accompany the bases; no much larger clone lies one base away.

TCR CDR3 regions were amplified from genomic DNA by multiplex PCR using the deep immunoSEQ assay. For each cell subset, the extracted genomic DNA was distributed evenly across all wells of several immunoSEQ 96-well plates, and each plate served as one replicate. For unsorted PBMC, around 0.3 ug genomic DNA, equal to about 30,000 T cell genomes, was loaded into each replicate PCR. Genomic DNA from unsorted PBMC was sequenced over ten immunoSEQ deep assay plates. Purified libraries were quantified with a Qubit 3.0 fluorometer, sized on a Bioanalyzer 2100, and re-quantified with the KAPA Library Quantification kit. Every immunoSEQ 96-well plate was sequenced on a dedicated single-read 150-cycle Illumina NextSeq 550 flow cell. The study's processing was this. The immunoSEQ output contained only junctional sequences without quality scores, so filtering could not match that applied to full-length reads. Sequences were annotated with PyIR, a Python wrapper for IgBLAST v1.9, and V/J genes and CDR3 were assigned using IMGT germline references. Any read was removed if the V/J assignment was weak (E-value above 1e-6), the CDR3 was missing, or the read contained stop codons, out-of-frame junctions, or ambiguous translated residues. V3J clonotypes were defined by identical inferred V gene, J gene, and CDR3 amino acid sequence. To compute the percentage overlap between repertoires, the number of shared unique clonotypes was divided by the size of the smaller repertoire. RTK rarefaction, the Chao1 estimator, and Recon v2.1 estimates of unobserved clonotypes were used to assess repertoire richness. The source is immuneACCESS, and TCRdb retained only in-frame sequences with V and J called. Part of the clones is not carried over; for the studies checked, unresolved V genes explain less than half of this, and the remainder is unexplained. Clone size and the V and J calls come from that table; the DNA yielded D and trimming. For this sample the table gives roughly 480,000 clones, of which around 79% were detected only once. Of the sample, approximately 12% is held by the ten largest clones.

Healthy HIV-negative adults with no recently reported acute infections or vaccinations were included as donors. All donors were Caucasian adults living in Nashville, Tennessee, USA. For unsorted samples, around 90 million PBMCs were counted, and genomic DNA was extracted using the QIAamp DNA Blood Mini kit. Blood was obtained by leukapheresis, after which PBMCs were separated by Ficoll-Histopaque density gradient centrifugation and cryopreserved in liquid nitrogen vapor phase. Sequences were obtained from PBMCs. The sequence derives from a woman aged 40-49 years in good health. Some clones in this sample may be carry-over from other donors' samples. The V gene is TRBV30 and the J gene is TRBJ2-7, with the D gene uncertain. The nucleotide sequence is TGTGCCTGGACAAAAAACCCAAACCACGAGCAGTACTTC. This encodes CAWTKNPNHEQYF.